These T cell receptor beta chains were read from a single sample in a study of radiotherapy plus CTLA-4 blockade in lung cancer. The protocol was immunoSEQ multiplex PCR, while the TCRdb copy is restricted to in-frame clones and leaves out a portion. This table has tens of thousands of clones, under 90% appearing once. The sample consisted of peripheral blood, taken from a patient treated with radiotherapy plus ipilimumab. Receptors were obtained from a human donor with non-small cell lung cancer who had stable disease on radiotherapy plus ipilimumab. The CDR3 runs from the conserved cysteine through the conserved F or W. A clone size is listed for some rows: how often the clone was seen (once, few, many), or a class if it is expanded.

clone size	J gene	V gene	CDR3 protein
NA	TRBJ2-7	TRBV5-1	CASSRTGVYEQYF
NA	TRBJ2-7	TRBV5-8	CASSLPGLVYEQYF
few	TRBJ2-1	TRBV7-6	CASSLTSGGASYNEQFF
NA	TRBJ2-1	TRBV7-3	CASSLRTSGGPGNEQFF
NA	TRBJ1-6	TRBV13	CASSPYRQNNSPLHF
NA	TRBJ2-1	TRBV11-3	CASSLDRAGPYNEQFF
NA	TRBJ2-7	TRBV19	CASSIRIRGGQDEQYF
NA	TRBJ2-3	TRBV7-2	CASSLDPGGHADTQYF
NA	TRBJ1-3	TRBV30	CAWSQDTTGNTIYF
NA	TRBJ1-1	TRBV27	CASRNNRRANTEAFF
few	TRBJ2-3	TRBV10-2	CASSARTSQDTQYF
NA	TRBJ2-3	TRBV7-3	CASSLTYRGRADTQYF
NA	TRBJ2-7	TRBV28	CASSSQAWTSGRDHSYEQYF
few	TRBJ1-1	TRBV5-4	CASSLTGSEVAFF
NA	TRBJ2-7	TRBV19	CASSIRAGANEQYF
NA	TRBJ2-5	TRBV12-5	CASGNLPGTQYF
NA	TRBJ2-7	TRBV6-5	CASSYSRGYEQYF
NA	TRBJ1-5	TRBV7-9	CASSLVQGTTGDQNQPQHF
NA	TRBJ2-5	TRBV9	CASSPRGQGFETQYF
NA	TRBJ2-3	TRBV7-9	CASSFPSGETDTQYF